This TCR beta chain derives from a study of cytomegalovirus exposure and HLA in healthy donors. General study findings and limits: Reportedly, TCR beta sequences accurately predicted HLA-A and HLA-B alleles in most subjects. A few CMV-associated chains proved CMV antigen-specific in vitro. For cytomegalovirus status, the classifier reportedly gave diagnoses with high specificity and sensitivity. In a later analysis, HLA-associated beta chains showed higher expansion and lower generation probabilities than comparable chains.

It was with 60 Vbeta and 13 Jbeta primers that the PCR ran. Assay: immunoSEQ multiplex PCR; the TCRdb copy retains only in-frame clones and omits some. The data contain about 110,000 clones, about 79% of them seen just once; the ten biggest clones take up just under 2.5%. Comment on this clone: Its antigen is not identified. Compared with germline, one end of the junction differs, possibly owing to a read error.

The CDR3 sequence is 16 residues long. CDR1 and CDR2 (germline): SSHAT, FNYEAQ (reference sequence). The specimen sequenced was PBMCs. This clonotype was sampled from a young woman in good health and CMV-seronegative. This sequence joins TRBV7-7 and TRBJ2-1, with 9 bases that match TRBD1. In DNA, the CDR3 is TGTGCTAGCAGCTTAGCTCCCGGGACAGGGAACAATGAGCAGTTCTTC. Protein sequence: CASSLAPGTGNNEQFF.